This note documents a single TCR beta chain sequence. Antigen unknown. In germline, CDR1 is MNHEY, CDR2 SMNVEV (reference sequence). The V gene end was trimmed by 6 bases and the J gene end by 0 bases; junction bases not matched to a gene: 4. This CDR3 has 16 amino acids. Sequenced by immunoSEQ multiplex PCR; TCRdb stores in-frame clones only, minus some. This sample has approximately 720,000 clones; about three quarters occur once, and the top ten carry 1.8%. This specimen comes from a study of shared clonotypes between healthy human individuals. Study outcomes and limitations: Having only a few donors restricted how much genetic and exposure-history diversity was captured.

The investigators split CD4+ cells into a CD45RA+ naive subset and a CD45RA-negative memory subset. V and J are TRBV27 and TRBJ2-6, with 8 bases that match TRBD1. The source of this sequence is a woman under 40 in good health. Sequencing was carried out using memory CD4+ T cells sorted from blood. The subset denotes: CD45RA-negative fraction. This chain's CDR3 is CASRRTGPSGANVLTF. CDR3 nucleotides: TGTGCCAGCAGAAGGACAGGGCCCTCTGGGGCCAACGTCCTGACTTTC.